Presented here are 32 T cell receptor beta chains from one specimen sequenced in a study of cytomegalovirus exposure and HLA in healthy donors. The PCR was carried out with 60 Vbeta primers and 13 Jbeta primers. TCRdb's copy holds only in-frame clones and misses some; the assay was immunoSEQ multiplex PCR. The table lists about 180,000 clones, around 80% of them singletons. The sample comprised PBMCs. The receptors stem from a man aged 35-49 years in good health and CMV-seronegative.

J is TRBJ1-6 and V is TRBV6-5; D is unclear. CDR1 and CDR2 (germline): MNHEY, SVGAGI. The V end lost 4 bases, the J end lost 5 bases, and 9 bases lay between the germline ends. The CDR3 is 14 amino acids. As DNA, the CDR3 is TGTGCCAGCAGTTCCCCCTACGATAATTCACCCCTCCACTTT. This gives the protein CASSSPYDNSPLHF.

The J gene is TRBJ2-3, the V gene TRBV19; TRBD1 matches at 9 bases. Germline V lookup: CDR1 LNHDA, CDR2 SQIVND (reference sequence). The CDR3 covers 15 residues. J gave up 3 bases and V 5 bases, and 6 bases lay outside the gene matches. The CDR3 sequence: CASSSRDRVTDTQYF. The CDR3 region has the DNA TGTGCCAGTAGTTCCCGGGACAGGGTAACAGATACGCAGTATTTT.

The genes are TRBV5-1 and TRBJ1-1; 9 nucleotides match TRBD1. The germline V gene encodes CDR1 SGHRS and CDR2 YFSETQ. Trimming took 4 bases from V and 4 from J; bases not matched to a gene: 14. The CDR3 is made up of 17 amino acids. The CDR3 nucleotides read TGCGCCAGCAGCCAATCCGGGACAGGGTATGGGGGCACTGAAGCTTTCTTT. Residues: CASSQSGTGYGGTEAFF.

The V and J genes are TRBV29-1 and TRBJ1-2; D unclear. Trimming removed 7 bases at V and 7 bases at J, with 22 bases between. Germline V gene sequence: CDR1 SQVTM, CDR2 ANQGSEA. The CDR3 runs to 14 residues. The CDR3: CSATSRYGVGGYTF. The CDR3 coding sequence is TGCAGCGCTACGTCTAGGTACGGGGTTGGTGGCTACACCTTC.

The V call is TRBV14, the J call TRBJ1-2, with 7 bases aligning to TRBD1. Germline lookup yields CDR1 SGHDN and CDR2 FVKESK. The CDR3 has 16 amino acids. V dropped 1 base and J dropped 3; count of bases not matched to a gene: 8. CDR3 coding DNA: TGTGCCAGCAGCCAAGGCGGGGGGACAGCCTACTATGGCTACACCTTC. Translated, it gives CASSQGGGTAYYGYTF.

Comments on this clone: At one of its ends the junction is not consistent with the germline gene, which may arise from a read error. The chain employs TRBV10-3 and TRBJ2-5; D possibly corresponds to TRBD1 (5 bases). The CDR3 has 14 amino acids. CDR1 ENHRY and CDR2 SYGVKD come from the germline V gene. The CDR3, as DNA: TGTGCCAGCAGTTACAGGCTAAGGCAAGAGACCCAGTACTTC. Protein: CASSYRLRQETQYF.

The rearrangement uses TRBV5-1 and TRBJ2-7, with D unresolved. V gave up 3 bases and J gave up 3 bases, with 4 bases separating them. The germline V gene encodes CDR1 SGHRS and CDR2 YFSETQ. The CDR3 sequence is 11 residues long. The CDR3: CASSSRYEQYF. The CDR3 DNA reads TGCGCCAGCAGCTCTCGCTACGAGCAGTACTTC.

This chain joins TRBV28 and TRBJ2-3; D gene uncertain. There are 13 residues in the CDR3. Trimming removed 4 bases from V and 2 bases from J, with 7 bases in between. Germline V gene data show CDR1 as MDHEN and CDR2 as SYDVKM. CDR3 DNA: TGTGCCAGCAGTTCAGGTCCCACAGATACGCAGTATTTT. Translation gives CASSSGPTDTQYF.

The chain is built from TRBV7-6 and TRBJ2-3; D unclear. The CDR3 has 12 amino acids. V was shortened by 1 base and J by 5 bases, with 4 bases between the two germline ends. Germline V lookup: CDR1 SGHVS, CDR2 FNYEAQ. The CDR3 coding sequence is TGTGCCAGCAGCTTAGTTAGAGATACGCAGTATTTT. Translating it yields CASSLVRDTQYF. Full variable domain (missing parts from reference TRBV7-6 and TRBJ2-3): GAGVSQSPRYKVTKRGQDVALRCDPISGHVSLYWYRQALGQGPEFLTYFNYEAQQDKSGLPNDRFSAERPEGSISTLTIQRTEQRDSAMYRCASSLVRDTQYFGPGTRLTVL.

The rearrangement joins TRBV6-6 to TRBJ2-1; D possibly corresponds to TRBD2 (6 bases). Germline V gene lookup returns CDR1 MNHNY and CDR2 SVGAGI (reference sequence). The V end lost 5 bases, the J end lost 0 bases, and 11 bases lay between the germline ends. The CDR3 runs 15 residues. As DNA, the CDR3 is TGTGCCAGCAGTGCTAGCGAGGGCTCCTACAATGAGCAGTTCTTC. This encodes CASSASEGSYNEQFF.

The count of this clone is one. This rearrangement joins TRBV4-3 to TRBJ2-1; 10 bases line up with TRBD2. V lost 5 bases and J lost 13; bases outside the gene matches: 11. CDR3 length: 14 residues. Germline values: CDR1 LGHNA, CDR2 YSLEER. The CDR3 DNA follows: TGCGCCAGCAGCGTCCAAGGTAGCGGGGGGACACAGTTCTTC. Protein product: CASSVQGSGGTQFF.

This clone was observed a handful of times. The gene calls are TRBV7-8 and TRBJ1-1, with 7 positions matching TRBD1. The CDR3 is 14 amino acids. V dropped 8 bases and J dropped 1; count of bases not matched to a gene: 7. Germline V lookup: CDR1 SGHVS, CDR2 FQNEAQ. The CDR3 DNA reads TGTGCCAGCGGGAACAGGGGTGGGAACACTGAAGCTTTCTTT. The encoded protein is CASGNRGGNTEAFF.

The rearrangement uses TRBV7-3 and TRBJ2-7, with 10 bases lining up with TRBD2. Unmatched junction bases numbered 5, after V lost 5 bases and J lost 4 bases. CDR3 length equals 14 residues. Germline V gene lookup returns CDR1 SGHTA and CDR2 FQGTGA. CDR3 bases: TGTGCCAGCAGCATAGCGGGGGGAGTTTACGAGCAGTACTTC. Its translation is CASSIAGGVYEQYF.

The chain combines TRBV11-2 with TRBJ2-7; 7 nucleotides line up with TRBD1. This CDR3 region has 14 residues. After removal of 5 bases from V and 2 bases from J, the junction contained 6 bases not matched to a gene. Germline V CDR1 and CDR2: SGHAT, FQNNGV. CDR3 nucleotides: TGTGCCAGCAGCAGGGACAGTTTTACCTACGAGCAGTACTTC. Translating it yields CASSRDSFTYEQYF.

The V call is TRBV21-1, the J call TRBJ2-5; the DNA was not compared with TRBD1, the D call given in the table. TRBV21-1 is noted as a pseudogene. This CDR3 is built from 18 residues. CDR3 bases: TGTGCCAGCAGCAAAACCGCTGAATCGGACAGAATCCAAGAGACCCAGTACTTC. It is translated as CASSKTAESDRIQETQYF.

The chain couples TRBV4-1 to TRBJ1-6; D gene uncertain. Germline V gives CDR1 MGHRA, CDR2 YSYEKL. The CDR3 runs 16 residues. With 6 bases removed from V and 0 bases from J, the gap between germline ends came to 12 bases. This chain's CDR3 is CASSRGSSSYNSPLHF. The CDR3 nucleotides are TGCGCCAGCAGTCGGGGTTCCAGCTCCTATAATTCACCCCTCCACTTT.

The genes are TRBV27 and TRBJ2-2, with 9 bases matching TRBD2. Germline values: CDR1 MNHEY, CDR2 SMNVEV (reference sequence). The junction had 8 bases not matched to a gene; V was cut back by 7 bases and J by 2 bases. The CDR3 extends over 16 amino acids. Written as DNA, the CDR3 is TGTGCCAGCATGGGACTAGCTCGCCTAAACACCGGGGAGCTGTTTTTT. It yields the protein CASMGLARLNTGELFF.

The rearrangement uses TRBV29-1 and TRBJ2-5; 7 bases are a match to TRBD2. J lost 6 bases, V lost 8 bases, and 12 bases had no gene match. The CDR3 covers 13 residues. Germline V lookup: CDR1 SQVTM, CDR2 ANQGSEA. Here the CDR3 DNA reads TGCAGCCACCACCTTCCGGGGGGAAAGACCCAGTACTTC. It encodes CSHHLPGGKTQYF.

V is TRBV9 and J is TRBJ1-1; a possible D gene is TRBD1 (6 bases). The CDR3 loop spans 15 amino acids. V was pared by 3 bases and J by 0 bases, with 12 bases between. Looked up from germline, CDR1 is SGDLS and CDR2 is YYNGEE. Here the CDR3 reads CASSARGSVNTEAFF. CDR3 coding DNA: TGTGCCAGCAGCGCGAGGGGGTCCGTGAACACTGAAGCTTTCTTT. The whole variable domain, remainder taken from reference TRBV9 and TRBJ1-1, is DSGVTQTPKHLITATGQRVTLRCSPRSGDLSVYWYQQSLDQGLQFLIQYYNGEERAKGNILERFSAQQFPDLHSELNLSSLELGDSALYFCASSARGSVNTEAFFGQGTRLTVV.

J is TRBJ2-1 and V is TRBV11-3; D might be TRBD2 (5 bases). The germline V gene encodes CDR1 SGHNT and CDR2 YENEEA. The CDR3 is 16 amino acids. Trimming left V 4 bases short and J 0 bases short, with 13 bases between. CDR3 in amino acids: CASSSRGLGSYNEQFF. The CDR3 DNA follows: TGTGCCAGCAGCTCTCGGGGTTTAGGCTCCTACAATGAGCAGTTCTTC. Complete variable domain (other parts from reference TRBV11-3 and TRBJ2-1): EAGVVQSPRYKIIEKKQPVAFWCNPISGHNTLYWYLQNLGQGPELLIRYENEEAVDDSQLPKDRFSAERLKGVDSTLKIQPAELGDSAVYLCASSSRGLGSYNEQFFGPGTRLTVL.

V usage is TRBV5-1 and J usage is TRBJ1-2; 8 bases are shared with TRBD1. Germline CDR1 SGHRS, CDR2 YFSETQ. The CDR3 covers 14 residues. With 0 bases clipped from V and 7 bases from J, the junction kept 5 bases outside the gene matches. CDR3 sequence (DNA): TGCGCCAGCAGCTTGGATTCAGGGGGCGGTGGCTACACCTTC. It is translated as CASSLDSGGGGYTF.

The chain recombines TRBV9 with TRBJ2-7; weak D call: TRBD2 (8 bases). The V end lost 3 bases, the J end lost 5 bases, and 21 bases lay between the germline ends. Germline V gives CDR1 SGDLS, CDR2 YYNGEE. This CDR3 is built from 16 residues. In DNA form, the CDR3 reads TGTGCCAGCAGCGCAGGGGGTAGTTTGCGGGGGGACGAGCAGTACTTC. This translates into CASSAGGSLRGDEQYF.

The chain links TRBV7-4 to TRBJ2-2; 7 positions agree with TRBD2. J gave up 8 bases and V 2 bases, and 14 bases lay outside the gene matches. The germline CDR1 and CDR2 sequences are SGHVT and SQSDAQ. The CDR3 totals 17 residues. The CDR3 DNA sequence: TGTGCCAGCAGCTTAATGTTGGGGACCTCGGGGGGTGGGGAGCTGTTTTTT. It translates to CASSLMLGTSGGGELFF.

The rearrangement uses TRBV5-4 and TRBJ2-7, with 9 nucleotides matching TRBD1. The CDR3 length is 13 residues. The ends lost 4 bases at V and 5 bases at J; junction bases unmatched: 4. Germline values: CDR1 SGHNT, CDR2 YYREEE (reference sequence). For the CDR3, the DNA is TGTGCCAGCAGCCGGGGACAGGGTAACGAGCAGTACTTC. Its translation: CASSRGQGNEQYF.

The V call is TRBV7-8, the J call TRBJ2-7, with TRBD1 matching over 10 bases. The CDR3 loop spans 17 amino acids. The V gene end was trimmed by 0 bases and the J gene end by 0 bases; junction bases not matched to a gene: 5. Germline V gives CDR1 SGHVS, CDR2 FQNEAQ. The CDR3 here is CASSLAKGQGFSYEQYF. CDR3 coding DNA: TGTGCCAGCAGCTTAGCGAAGGGACAGGGGTTCTCCTACGAGCAGTACTTC. The entire variable domain, with the rest obtained from reference TRBV7-8 and TRBJ2-7, is as follows: GAGVSQSPRYKVAKRGQDVALRCDPISGHVSLFWYQQALGQGPEFLTYFQNEAQLDKSGLPSDRFFAERPEGSVSTLKIQRTQQEDSAVYLCASSLAKGQGFSYEQYFGPGTRLTVT.

This chain joins TRBV13 and TRBJ2-2; 10 bases line up with TRBD1. V was pared by 5 bases and J by 1 base, with 1 base of the junction left unmatched. The CDR3 extends over 15 amino acids. CDR1 PRHDT and CDR2 FYEKMQ come from the germline V gene (reference sequence). In nucleotides, the CDR3 is TGTGCCAGCAGCCGGGACAGGGGGAACACCGGGGAGCTGTTTTTT. Encoded protein: CASSRDRGNTGELFF.

This clone was counted a single time. This sequence joins TRBV6-5 and TRBJ1-2; 9 nucleotides match TRBD1. Germline V lookup: CDR1 MNHEY, CDR2 SVGAGI. CDR3 length: 14 amino acids. J lost 2 bases, V lost 2 bases, and 0 bases had no gene match. The CDR3 DNA reads TGTGCCAGCAGTTACGGGACAGGGAACTATGGCTACACCTTC. This sequence encodes CASSYGTGNYGYTF.

V and J are TRBV28 and TRBJ2-1, with 12 bases matching TRBD2. J gave up 14 bases and V 4 bases, and 12 bases lay outside the gene matches. Germline V gives CDR1 MDHEN, CDR2 SYDVKM. The CDR3 consists of 15 residues. This CDR3 reads CASSSGTSGRRLEFF. Written as DNA, the CDR3 is TGTGCCAGCAGTTCCGGGACTAGCGGGCGCCGACTCGAGTTCTTC.

This sequence joins TRBV10-3 and TRBJ2-7; the D gene is possibly TRBD1 (5 bases). Germline assignment: CDR1 ENHRY and CDR2 SYGVKD. This CDR3 has 12 residues. Trimming shortened V by 10 bases and J by 7 bases, and 17 bases separated the two germline ends. The CDR3 DNA reads as TGTGCCAGCGCACCAGGGTTTAGGGAGCAGTACTTC. Protein sequence: CASAPGFREQYF.

This clone was seen just once. This chain connects TRBV30 to TRBJ2-3; 11 nucleotides agree with TRBD2. The CDR3 sequence is 14 residues long. After removal of 8 bases from V and 5 bases from J, the junction contained 9 bases not matched to a gene. The germline gives CDR1 GTSNPN, CDR2 SVGIG (reference sequence). In DNA, the CDR3 is TGTGCCAGCCGGGCTAGCGGGGGGATAGATACGCAGTATTTT. It translates to CASRASGGIDTQYF.

The table lists this clone with a few counts. This rearrangement joins TRBV18 to TRBJ1-1; 8 nucleotides align to TRBD1. This CDR3 is built from 15 residues. V shed 2 bases, J shed 2 bases, and the junction held 4 bases outside the gene matches. Germline V lookup: CDR1 KGHSH, CDR2 LQKENI. The CDR3 spells CASSPKQGANTEAFF. Written as DNA, the CDR3 is TGTGCCAGCTCACCAAAGCAGGGGGCCAACACTGAAGCTTTCTTT.

The table lists this clone with a few counts. The identical CDR3 is also encoded by other nucleotide sequences in the sample. V usage is TRBV6-5 and J usage is TRBJ2-2, with D possibly TRBD1 on 6 matching bases. Trimming pared 7 bases from V and 5 bases from J, leaving 11 bases between. Germline assignment: CDR1 MNHEY and CDR2 SVGAGI. This CDR3 region has 13 residues. DNA for the CDR3: TGTGCCAGCAAGACAGGAGTTACCGGGGAGCTGTTTTTT. The encoded protein is CASKTGVTGELFF.